This T cell receptor beta chain was found in a study of early T cells in non-severe SARS-CoV-2 infection. About the study: Unsorted whole-blood RNA was sequenced in bulk, leaving chains unpaired. Study results and limitations: Anti-spike CD8 responses were favored by VDJdb matching, which missed private and CD4 specificities.

This clonotype was seen only once. Its target is not known. Unique molecular identifiers tagged individual cDNA molecules. TCRdb independently ran MiXCR on the 5' RACE reads; one entry per CDR3 protein. The table has 100,000 to 150,000 distinct CDR3 sequences, more than 13% seen once. The CDR3 covers 14 residues. The germline CDR1 and CDR2 sequences are SGDLS and YYNGEE. V was trimmed by 1 base and J by 0 bases, leaving 5 bases between them. This receptor was identified in an adult who was a healthcare worker with PCR-confirmed SARS-CoV-2 infection or an uninfected control (not recorded which). The sample consisted of whole blood. The chain couples TRBV9 to TRBJ1-3; D uncertain. The CDR3 is CASSVRSSGNTIYF. CDR3 nucleotides: TGTGCCAGCAGCGTACGCAGCTCTGGAAACACCATATATTTT.